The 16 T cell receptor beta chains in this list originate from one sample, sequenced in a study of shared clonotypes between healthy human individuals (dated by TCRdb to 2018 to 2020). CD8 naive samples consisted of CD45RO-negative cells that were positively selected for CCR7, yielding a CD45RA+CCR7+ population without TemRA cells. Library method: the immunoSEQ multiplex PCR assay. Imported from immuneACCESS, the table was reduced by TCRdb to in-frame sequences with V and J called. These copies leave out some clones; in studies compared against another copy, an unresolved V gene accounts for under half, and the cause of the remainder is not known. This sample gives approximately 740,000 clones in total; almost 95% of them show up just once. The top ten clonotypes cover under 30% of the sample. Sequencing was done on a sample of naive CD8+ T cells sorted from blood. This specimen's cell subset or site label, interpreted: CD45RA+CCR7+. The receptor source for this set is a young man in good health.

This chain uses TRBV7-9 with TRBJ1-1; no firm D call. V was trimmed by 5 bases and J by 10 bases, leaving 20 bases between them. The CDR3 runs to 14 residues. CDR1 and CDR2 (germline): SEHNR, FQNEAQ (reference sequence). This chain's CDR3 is CASSPPILEDRAFF. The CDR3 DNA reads TGTGCCAGCAGCCCCCCCATCCTGGAGGACCGAGCTTTCTTT.

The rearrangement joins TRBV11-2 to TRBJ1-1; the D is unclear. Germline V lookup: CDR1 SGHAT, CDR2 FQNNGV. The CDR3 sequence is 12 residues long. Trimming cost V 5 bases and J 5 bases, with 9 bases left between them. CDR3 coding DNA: TGTGCCAGCAGCCGAGGTGATACTGAAGCTTTCTTT. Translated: CASSRGDTEAFF.

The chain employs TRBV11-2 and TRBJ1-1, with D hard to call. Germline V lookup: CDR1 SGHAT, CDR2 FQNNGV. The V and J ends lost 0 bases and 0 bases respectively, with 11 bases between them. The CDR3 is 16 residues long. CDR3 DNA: TGTGCCAGCAGCTTAGAGTGGGAGGGTATGAACACTGAAGCTTTCTTT. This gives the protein CASSLEWEGMNTEAFF.

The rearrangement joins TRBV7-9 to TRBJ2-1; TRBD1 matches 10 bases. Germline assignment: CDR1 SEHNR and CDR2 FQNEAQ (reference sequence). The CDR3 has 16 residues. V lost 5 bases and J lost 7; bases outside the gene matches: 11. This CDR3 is CASSPRGTGVVNEQFF. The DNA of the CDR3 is TGTGCCAGCAGCCCCCGGGGGACAGGGGTGGTGAATGAGCAGTTCTTC.

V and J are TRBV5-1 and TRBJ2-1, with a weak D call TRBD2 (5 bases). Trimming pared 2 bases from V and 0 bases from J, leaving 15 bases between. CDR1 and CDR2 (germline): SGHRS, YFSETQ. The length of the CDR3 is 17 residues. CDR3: CASSFDLSDSSYNEQFF. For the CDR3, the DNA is TGCGCCAGCAGCTTCGATCTTAGCGACTCCTCCTACAATGAGCAGTTCTTC.

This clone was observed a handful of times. In nucleotides, the CDR3 is TGTGCCAGCAGTTCCGGGGACGGATACAATGAGCAGTTCTTC. Translation gives CASSSGDGYNEQFF. The rearrangement joins TRBV27 to TRBJ2-1; tentatively, D is TRBD1 or TRBD2 (5 bases each). Per the germline V gene, CDR1 is MNHEY and CDR2 is SMNVEV (reference sequence). This CDR3 is built from 14 residues. The germline V and J ends were trimmed by 4 bases and 4 bases, with 11 bases remaining between them.

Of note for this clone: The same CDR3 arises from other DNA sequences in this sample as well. The CDR3 DNA sequence: TGTGCCAGCAGCTTAGCGAAGACTAGCGGGAGCTTGAATGAGCAGTTCTTC. Its translation is CASSLAKTSGSLNEQFF. The chain combines TRBV7-8 with TRBJ2-1, with TRBD2 matching 12 bases. This CDR3 region has 17 residues. J lost 7 bases, V lost 0 bases, and 7 bases had no gene match. From germline, CDR1 is SGHVS and CDR2 FQNEAQ.

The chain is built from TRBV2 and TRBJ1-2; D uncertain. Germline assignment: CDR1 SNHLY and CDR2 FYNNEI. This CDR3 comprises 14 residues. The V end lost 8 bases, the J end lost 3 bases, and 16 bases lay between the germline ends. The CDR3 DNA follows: TGTGCCAGCCCCGACCCTCGTCGCGACTATGGCTACACCTTC. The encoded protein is CASPDPRRDYGYTF.

DNA for the CDR3: TGTGCCAGCAACCCCGTGTTATCGGGTAATGAGCAGTTCTTC. The encoded protein is CASNPVLSGNEQFF. The chain combines TRBV7-9 with TRBJ2-1; D is unclear. This CDR3 has 14 residues. Trimming took 7 bases from V and 7 from J, leaving 17 bases between them. Looked up from germline, CDR1 is SEHNR and CDR2 is FQNEAQ (reference sequence).

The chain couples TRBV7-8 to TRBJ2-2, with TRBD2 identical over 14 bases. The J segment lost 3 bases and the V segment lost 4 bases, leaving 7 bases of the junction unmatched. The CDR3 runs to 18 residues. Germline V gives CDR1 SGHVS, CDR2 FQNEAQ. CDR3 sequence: CASSSGLAGGGYTGELFF. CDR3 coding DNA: TGTGCCAGCAGCTCCGGACTAGCGGGAGGTGGCTACACCGGGGAGCTGTTTTTT.

DNA of the CDR3: TGTGCCAGTGCCGGGACTGGCAACAATGAGCAGTTCTTC. The encoded protein is CASAGTGNNEQFF. V is TRBV2 and J is TRBJ2-1, with D tentatively TRBD2 (6 bases). Germline CDR1 reads SNHLY; CDR2 reads FYNNEI. The CDR3 spans 13 residues. V was trimmed by 9 bases and J by 5 bases, leaving 14 bases between them.

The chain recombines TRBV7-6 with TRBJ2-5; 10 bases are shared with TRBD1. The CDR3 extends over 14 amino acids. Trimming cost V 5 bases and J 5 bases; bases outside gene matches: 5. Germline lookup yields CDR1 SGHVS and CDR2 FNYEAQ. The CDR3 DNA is TGTGCCAGCAGCGAGACAGGGGGCGCGGAGACCCAGTACTTC. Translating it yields CASSETGGAETQYF.

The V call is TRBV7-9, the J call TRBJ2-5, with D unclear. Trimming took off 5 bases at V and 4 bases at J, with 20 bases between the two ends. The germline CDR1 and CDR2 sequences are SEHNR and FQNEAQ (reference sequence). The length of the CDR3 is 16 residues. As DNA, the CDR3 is TGTGCCAGCAGCGGTGACCAGACACGTTTTTCAGAGACCCAGTACTTC. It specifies CASSGDQTRFSETQYF.

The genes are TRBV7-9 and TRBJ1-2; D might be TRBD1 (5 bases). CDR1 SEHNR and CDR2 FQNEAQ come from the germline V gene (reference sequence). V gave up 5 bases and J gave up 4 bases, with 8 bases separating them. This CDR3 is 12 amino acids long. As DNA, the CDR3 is TGTGCCAGCAGCGCGGACACCTATGGCTACACCTTC. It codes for CASSADTYGYTF.

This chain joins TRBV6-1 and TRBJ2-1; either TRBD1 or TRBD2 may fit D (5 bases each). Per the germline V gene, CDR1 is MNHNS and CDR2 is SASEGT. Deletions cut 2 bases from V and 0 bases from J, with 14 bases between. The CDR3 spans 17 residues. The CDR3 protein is CASSELGAGSSYNEQFF. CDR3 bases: TGTGCCAGCAGTGAACTAGGGGCTGGGAGCTCCTACAATGAGCAGTTCTTC.

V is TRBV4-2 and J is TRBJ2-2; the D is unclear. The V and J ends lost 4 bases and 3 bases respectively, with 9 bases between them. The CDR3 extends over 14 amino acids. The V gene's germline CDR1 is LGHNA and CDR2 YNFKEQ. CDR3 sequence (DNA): TGTGCCAGCAGCCCTGGGTGGGACACCGGGGAGCTGTTTTTT. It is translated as CASSPGWDTGELFF.